This TCR beta chain was sequenced during a study of blood T cell repertoires in COVID-19 (TCRdb year 2020). Concerning the study at large: Samples from collaborators originated in the United States, Italy and Spain and spanned both the acute and convalescent phases of COVID-19. The prospective study material was composed of cDNA or gDNA derived from T cells, B-cell-depleted T cells, or PBMCs. Deeply sampled blood TCRbeta repertoires from subjects exposed to, actively infected with, or recovered from COVID-19 were included in the dataset. The repertoires were released in a freely available public database meant as a resource for research on the immune response to SARS-CoV-2. The samples were drawn from the first 160 participants of the ongoing ImmuneRACE study and from over a thousand subjects provided by 6 global collaborators. Sample metadata almost always included a de-identified subject ID, COVID-19 status, age in years and sex. HLA class I and class II types, where available, came from metadata supplied by the sample provider rather than from assay-based typing. General findings and caveats noted by the study authors: How much clinical and demographic metadata was included differed by source and by participant, and the metadata was provided uncurated.

Regarding this clone: Which antigen it targets is not known. No much larger clone is present one base from it, and per-base qualities are unavailable.

TCRbeta CDR3 regions were amplified from genomic DNA by means of the immunoSEQ Assay, a bias-controlled multiplex PCR. The paper's processing steps were these. The number of nucleated cells in each sample was estimated by amplification of reference gene primers within the assay. To quantify the absolute abundance of each unique TCRbeta CDR3 rearrangement, sequence reads were collapsed and filtered. For each sample, productive Simpson clonality was calculated by taking the square root of Simpson's diversity index across productive rearrangements. TCRdb limited this immuneACCESS table to in-frame rearrangements with V and J called. A share of clones is missing; checked studies link under half to unresolved V genes, and the rest is unexplained. For V, J and clone size, that table is used; D and trimming come from the DNA. For this sample there are about 170,000 clones; roughly 87% appear just once. Of the sample, 7% is held by the ten largest clones.

In the prospective study, participants were roughly 18 to 95 years old, resided in about two dozen geographic areas of the United States, and were enrolled through a virtual design. Cohort assignment in the prospective study relied on participant-reported clinical history from a screening survey and a study questionnaire. ImmuneRACE Cohort 3 recovered participants were defined by two consecutive negative NP/OP PCR tests, healthcare professional clearance, or symptom resolution. In the prospective study, whole blood, serum and a nasopharyngeal or oropharyngeal swab were collected from each participant by mobile phlebotomists. Additional blood draws and questionnaires over a 2-month period could optionally be provided by prospective study participants. Before DNA extraction, prospective study blood samples were shipped either frozen or at room temperature. At the junction V is shortened by 2 bases and J by 0 bases; bases outside the gene matches: 7. Taken from the germline V gene, the CDR1 and CDR2 loops are MNHEY and SVGEGT. The CDR3 starts with the cysteine, ends with the phenylalanine, and has 17 residues. Left in the record is the CDR3 DNA by itself, 51 bases read in frame from the first base.

Recombination joined TRBV6-2 or TRBV6-3 with TRBJ1-3, and 7 junction bases match TRBD1. The sequence derives from a woman between 50 and 59 years old who had recovered from COVID-19. Sequenced sample: PBMCs or T cells enriched from blood (not recorded which). This receptor carries the CDR3 CASSYRGQENSGNTIYF. The sequenced DNA is TGTGCCAGCAGTTACCGAGGACAGGAGAACTCTGGAAACACCATATATTTT.